The 19 T cell receptor beta chains below all came from one sample that was sequenced in a study of T cells in Graves' hyperthyroidism and ophthalmopathy. What was amplified from RNA transcripts were TCR beta CDR3 regions. First-round RT-PCR of the TCR CDR3 relied on the HTBI primer set. TCRdb re-derived calls from the multiplex PCR reads in MiXCR, one entry per CDR3 protein. Seen here are 650,000 to 850,000 distinct CDR3 sequences, roughly a sixth observed once, and the top ten hold approximately 15%. The specimen sequenced was blood. The receptors originated from a woman between 50 and 59 years old with Graves' hyperthyroidism that later progressed to Graves' ophthalmopathy.

This chain joins TRBV19 and TRBJ2-7, with TRBD1 identical over 10 bases. The CDR3 loop spans 14 amino acids. V lost 3 bases to trimming and J lost 5 bases; unmatched junction nucleotides: 4. Germline lookup yields CDR1 LNHDA and CDR2 SQIVND (reference sequence). The CDR3 coding sequence is TGTGCCAGTAGTATTGGACAGGGGGGAGACGAGCAGTACTTC. This gives the protein CASSIGQGGDEQYF.

In its sample, this clonotype was seen many times. The CDR3 DNA is TGTGCCAGCAGCTCACAACCGGGAGCCATCTATAGCAATCAGCCCCAGCATTTT. Residues: CASSSQPGAIYSNQPQHF. The J gene is TRBJ1-5, the V gene TRBV5-6; D not certain. The germline V gene has CDR1 SGHDT and CDR2 YYEEEE. V lost 3 bases and J lost 0, with 19 bases in between. The CDR3 is 18 amino acids.

In its sample, this clonotype was seen many times. This chain joins TRBV27 and TRBJ2-5; D gene ambiguous. CDR3 length: 14 amino acids. The germline V gene has CDR1 MNHEY and CDR2 SMNVEV (reference sequence). The V and J ends lost 3 bases and 2 bases respectively, with 10 bases between them. CDR3 DNA: TGTGCCAGCAGTTTGCGTCCTAAACAAGAGACCCAGTACTTC. Translating it yields CASSLRPKQETQYF.

The sample holds a few counts of this clonotype. This rearrangement joins TRBV20-1 to TRBJ1-4; no definite D call. Germline loops: CDR1 DFQATT, CDR2 SNEGSKA (reference sequence). The V and J ends lost 5 bases and 0 bases respectively, with 10 bases between them. CDR3 length: 14 amino acids. The CDR3 DNA reads TGCAGTGCTCCCGCCGGAGCAACTAATGAAAAACTGTTTTTT. Translation: CSAPAGATNEKLFF.

This chain links TRBV19 with TRBJ1-5; D is undetermined. Trimming shortened V by 5 bases and J by 7 bases, and 9 bases separated the two germline ends. This CDR3 region has 12 residues. CDR1 LNHDA and CDR2 SQIVND come from the germline V gene (reference sequence). DNA of the CDR3: TGTGCCAGTAGTGCCCTTGGACAGCCCCAGCATTTT. This translates into CASSALGQPQHF.

This clonotype was observed many times. This rearrangement joins TRBV11-1 to TRBJ1-6; unclear D gene. V lost 5 bases to trimming and J lost 9 bases, with 11 bases between them. Germline values: CDR1 SGHAT, CDR2 FQDESV (reference sequence). This CDR3 is 13 amino acids long. CDR3: CASSLHRGSPLHF. In DNA form, the CDR3 reads TGTGCCAGCAGCCTCCATCGCGGTTCACCCCTCCACTTT.

V and J are TRBV6-2 or TRBV6-3 and TRBJ1-5, with D perhaps TRBD1 (5 bases). Germline CDR1 and CDR2: MNHEY and SVGEGT. V gave up 3 bases and J gave up 12 bases, with 18 bases separating them. The CDR3 length is 14 residues. This CDR3 reads CASSYELRREDQHF. The DNA for the CDR3 is TGTGCCAGCAGTTATGAGTTGCGCAGGGAAGACCAGCATTTT.

In its sample, this clonotype was seen many times. The V call is TRBV2, the J call TRBJ1-2; D unresolved. The CDR3 is made up of 12 amino acids. Germline V gene lookup returns CDR1 SNHLY and CDR2 FYNNEI. Between the trimmed V and J ends, which lost 2 bases and 5 bases, there was a span of 6 bases. The CDR3 sequence is CASSEFQYGYTF. CDR3 DNA sequence: TGTGCCAGCAGTGAATTTCAGTATGGCTACACCTTC.

This chain uses TRBV18 with TRBJ2-7; weak D call: TRBD2 (6 bases). This CDR3 contains 15 residues. CDR1 and CDR2 from the germline V gene are KGHSH and LQKENI. V gave up 0 bases and J gave up 7 bases, with 16 bases separating them. The CDR3 loop reads CASSPPTRGTLEQYF. DNA for the CDR3: TGTGCCAGCTCACCACCCACGCGGGGAACTTTGGAGCAGTACTTC.

This clonotype was recorded many times. The chain links TRBV5-6 to TRBJ2-7, with no clear D. The CDR3 length is 13 residues. Between the trimmed V and J ends, which lost 3 bases and 4 bases, there was a span of 11 bases. Per germline, CDR1 SGHDT and CDR2 YYEEEE. The CDR3 spells CASSYLLTYEQYF. In DNA, the CDR3 is TGTGCCAGCAGCTACCTCTTGACTTACGAGCAGTACTTC.

In its sample, this clonotype was seen many times. The rearrangement links TRBV2 to TRBJ1-1; no firm D call. This CDR3 spans 15 amino acids. CDR1 and CDR2 (germline): SNHLY, FYNNEI. V was trimmed by 7 bases and J by 1 base, leaving 16 bases between them. The CDR3 sequence: CASTRDGIQNTEAFF. The CDR3 DNA is TGTGCCAGCACTCGCGACGGTATCCAGAACACTGAAGCTTTCTTT. The full variable domain, in which reference TRBV2 and TRBJ1-1 provide the parts outside the CDR3, is EPEVTQTPSHQVTQMGQEVILRCVPISNHLYFYWYRQILGQKVEFLVSFYNNEISEKSEIFDDQFSVERPDGSNFTLKIRSTKLEDSAMYFCASTRDGIQNTEAFFGQGTRLTVV.

This clonotype was counted at least ten times. CDR3 in amino acids: CASSKDMNTEAFF. As DNA, the CDR3 is TGCGCCAGCAGTAAGGACATGAACACTGAAGCTTTCTTT. The chain carries TRBV5-1 and TRBJ1-1; D might be TRBD1 (5 bases). The CDR3 covers 13 residues. The ends were cut back, 5 bases at V and 0 bases at J, with 8 bases in the middle. CDR1 and CDR2 (germline): SGHRS, YFSETQ.

This clonotype was counted at least ten times. This chain uses TRBV20-1 with TRBJ1-5; 12 bases align to TRBD1. This CDR3 spans 16 amino acids. V was pared by 1 base and J by 6 bases, with 7 bases of the junction left unmatched. Germline-derived CDR1 and CDR2 are DFQATT and SNEGSKA (reference sequence). Written as DNA, the CDR3 is TGCAGTGCTAGAGTTCATGGGACAGGGGGCATTCAGCCCCAGCATTTT. Translated, it gives CSARVHGTGGIQPQHF.

This clonotype appeared many times. The chain recombines TRBV6-1 with TRBJ1-1, with D unresolved. This CDR3 is built from 15 residues. The V and J ends lost 1 base and 1 base respectively, with 10 bases between them. Germline-derived CDR1 and CDR2 are MNHNS and SASEGT. Written as DNA, the CDR3 is TGTGCCAGCAGTGAAGAAGCAACGCAGAACACTGAAGCTTTCTTT. Amino acids: CASSEEATQNTEAFF.

This clonotype was recorded many times. This chain links TRBV3-1 with TRBJ2-2; maybe TRBD2 (6 bases). Germline V gene sequence: CDR1 LGHDT, CDR2 YNNKEL (reference sequence). Trimming pared 4 bases from V and 2 bases from J, leaving 14 bases between. The CDR3 is 16 residues long. CDR3 coding DNA: TGTGCCAGCAGCCGCGGGACCGCGCCAAACACCGGGGAGCTGTTTTTT. Protein sequence: CASSRGTAPNTGELFF. Drawing the rest from reference TRBV3-1 and TRBJ2-2, the complete variable domain is DTAVSQTPKYLVTQMGNDKSIKCEQNLGHDTMYWYKQDSKKFLKIMFSYNNKELIINETVPNRFSPKSPDKAHLNLHINSLELGDSAVYFCASSRGTAPNTGELFFGEGSRLTVL.

This clonotype was counted at least ten times. The chain is built from TRBV6-1 and TRBJ2-3, with a weak D call TRBD2 (5 bases). There are 13 residues in the CDR3. V gave up 9 bases and J gave up 2 bases, with 12 bases separating them. Germline lookup yields CDR1 MNHNS and CDR2 SASEGT. The CDR3 sequence: CASRSGYTDTQYF. The CDR3 DNA follows: TGTGCCAGTCGAAGCGGATACACAGATACGCAGTATTTT.

This clonotype was picked up many times. Germline and junction disagree at one end, which may indicate a read error. V gene TRBV5-1 combines with J gene TRBJ2-3, with 9 bases lining up with TRBD2. CDR3 size: 14 residues. Per germline, CDR1 SGHRS and CDR2 YFSETQ. The CDR3 region has the DNA TGTGCCAGCAGCTTGGGACTAGCCACAGATACGCAGTATTTT. It codes for CASSLGLATDTQYF.

Only a few counts were recorded for this clonotype. The V call is TRBV5-1, the J call TRBJ2-2; no reliable D call. The CDR3 covers 12 residues. CDR1 is SGHRS, CDR2 YFSETQ, per germline. Trimming removed 7 bases at V and 3 bases at J, with 7 bases between. The CDR3 protein is CASVRDTGELFF. The CDR3, as DNA: TGCGCCAGCGTACGGGACACCGGGGAGCTGTTTTTT.

There are a few counts of this clonotype. This sequence joins TRBV29-1 and TRBJ2-1; 9 bases align to TRBD1. Germline values: CDR1 SQVTM, CDR2 ANQGSEA. Unmatched junction bases numbered 4, after V lost 5 bases and J lost 5 bases. This CDR3 is built from 13 residues. The CDR3 bases are TGCAGCGTTTACAGGGGGCGCGACAATGAGCAGTTCTTC. Encoded protein: CSVYRGRDNEQFF.